Below are 23 T cell receptor beta chains sequenced from a single sample in a study of T cells after posttransplantation cyclophosphamide. Controls had myeloablative marrow grafts with methotrexate and calcineurin inhibitor, sampled at 1 year. Sequencing was performed with immunoSEQ multiplex PCR; in TCRdb, only in-frame clones are kept and a portion is missing. The repertoire has 15,000 to 17,000 clones, around 82% of them found once; the top ten carry about 5%. The specimen comprised PBMCs, sampled 350 to 400 days after allogeneic stem cell transplant with calcineurin inhibitor and methotrexate. The receptor source for this set is a male patient in his late teens or twenties who received an allogeneic stem cell transplant from a related donor, was CMV-positive, and had no GVHD. The graft donor may account for some of the T cells.

CDR3 bases: TGTGCCAGCAGTTATGGACAGGCTGATGAAAAACTGTTTTTT. This codes for CASSYGQADEKLFF. The rearrangement uses TRBV5-5 and TRBJ1-4; 7 positions agree with TRBD1. CDR3 length: 14 amino acids. CDR1 and CDR2 from the germline V gene are SGHKS and YYEKEE (reference sequence). The ends lost 5 bases at V and 6 bases at J; junction bases unmatched: 7.

This rearrangement joins TRBV19 to TRBJ2-3; the match to TRBD1 covers 10 bases. The CDR3 totals 15 residues. The V and J ends lost 4 bases and 5 bases, in that order; junction bases with no gene match: 6. Looked up from germline, CDR1 is LNHDA and CDR2 is SQIVND (reference sequence). Here the CDR3 reads CASSTDRTGGDTQYF. CDR3 nucleotide sequence: TGTGCCAGTAGTACGGACCGGACAGGGGGAGATACGCAGTATTTT. Full variable domain (rest looked up from reference TRBV19 and TRBJ2-3): DGGITQSPKYLFRKEGQNVTLSCEQNLNHDAMYWYRQDPGQGLRLIYYSQIVNDFQKGDIAEGYSVSREKKESFPLTVTSAQKNPTAFYLCASSTDRTGGDTQYFGPGTRLTVL.

The V call is TRBV10-2, the J call TRBJ1-2; D unresolved. CDR3 length: 12 amino acids. Germline CDR1 and CDR2: WSHSY and SAAADI. Trimming left V 3 bases short and J 2 bases short, with 4 bases between. The CDR3 sequence: CASSDPNYGYTF. The DNA for the CDR3 is TGCGCCAGCAGTGATCCGAACTATGGCTACACCTTC.

The V call is TRBV11-2, the J call TRBJ1-6, with D tentatively TRBD1 (5 bases). Per the germline V gene, CDR1 is SGHAT and CDR2 is FQNNGV. This CDR3 has 14 residues. V lost 4 bases and J 10 bases, leaving 14 bases between the germline ends. CDR3 bases: TGTGCCAGCAGCTATTGGGGCTCAGGGTCACCCCTCCACTTT. This gives the protein CASSYWGSGSPLHF.

This clone was detected only once. A junction end diverges from the germline sequence, so it may reflect a read error. The J gene is TRBJ2-1, the V gene TRBV10-2, with 11 bases that match TRBD2. Germline lookup yields CDR1 WSHSY and CDR2 SAAADI. This CDR3 has 16 residues. The CDR3 DNA follows: TGCGCCAGCAGTGTAGGGCTAGCGGGAGGATACAGTGAGCAGTTCTTC. Its protein product is CASSVGLAGGYSEQFF.

The chain joins TRBV6-6 to TRBJ1-2, with D unresolved. Trimming shortened V by 7 bases and J by 7 bases, and 19 bases separated the two germline ends. Germline V gives CDR1 MNHNY, CDR2 SVGAGI (reference sequence). The CDR3 length is 14 residues. The CDR3 bases are TGTGCCAGCACCCCCGTGACCCGAGGTCGTGGCTACACCTTC. This encodes CASTPVTRGRGYTF.

The DNA of the CDR3 is TGTGCCAGCAGGGGGGACAGGGACTCCTACAATGAGCAGTTCTTC. Protein: CASRGDRDSYNEQFF. The V gene is TRBV6-6, the J gene TRBJ2-1; 9 bases match TRBD1. V shed 6 bases and J 0 bases; nucleotides not matched to a gene: 3. Germline values: CDR1 MNHNY, CDR2 SVGAGI (reference sequence). CDR3 length: 15 amino acids.

V gene TRBV7-6 combines with J gene TRBJ1-1; no reliable D call. CDR1 SGHVS and CDR2 FNYEAQ come from the germline V gene. The CDR3 is 13 amino acids. V lost 4 bases and J lost 1, with 7 bases in between. As DNA, the CDR3 is TGTGCCAGCAGCTGGGCCTCGAACACTGAAGCTTTCTTT. It codes for CASSWASNTEAFF.

This chain links TRBV28 with TRBJ2-5; D unclear. The DNA matches TRBJ2-7 better at its end, which makes the J call doubtful. Germline V gives CDR1 MDHEN, CDR2 SYDVKM. The CDR3 consists of 13 residues. The CDR3 sequence is CAIRSPQVHEQYF. CDR3 coding DNA: TGTGCCATTAGATCGCCGCAGGTCCACGAGCAGTACTTC.

This sequence joins TRBV2 and TRBJ2-4; D gene ambiguous. Germline CDR1 reads SNHLY; CDR2 reads FYNNEI. V gave up 6 bases and J gave up 0 bases, with 9 bases separating them. The CDR3 sequence is 14 residues long. Written as DNA, the CDR3 is TGTGCCAGCAGCTTCGAGGTAGCCAAAAACATTCAGTACTTC. It yields the protein CASSFEVAKNIQYF.

The rearrangement joins TRBV29-1 to TRBJ2-2; tentatively, D is TRBD1 (6 bases). The CDR3 spans 13 residues. V lost 6 bases and J lost 5, with 13 bases in between. CDR1 is SQVTM, CDR2 ANQGSEA, per germline. CDR3 bases: TGCAGCGTAGGAACAGGGATTACCGGGGAGCTGTTTTTT. It is translated as CSVGTGITGELFF.

The chain carries TRBV7-2 and TRBJ2-5, with TRBD2 matching 8 bases. In germline, CDR1 is SGHTA, CDR2 FQGNSA. The CDR3 sequence is 15 residues long. V was pared by 4 bases and J by 5 bases, with 9 bases of the junction left unmatched. The CDR3 reads CASSSGGAGVETQYF. The CDR3 DNA sequence: TGTGCCAGCAGCTCCGGGGGGGCAGGGGTCGAGACCCAGTACTTC. Looking up the rest from reference TRBV7-2 and TRBJ2-5 gives the full variable domain: GAGVSQSPSNKVTEKGKDVELRCDPISGHTALYWYRQSLGQGLEFLIYFQGNSAPDKSGLPSDRFSAERTGGSVSTLTIQRTQQEDSAVYLCASSSGGAGVETQYFGPGTRLLVL.

The genes are TRBV2 and TRBJ2-7; 7 bases line up with TRBD1. The germline gives CDR1 SNHLY, CDR2 FYNNEI. V was pared by 4 bases and J by 2 bases, with 8 bases of the junction left unmatched. The CDR3 loop spans 15 amino acids. The CDR3 DNA sequence: TGTGCCAGCAGTGGCGGTAGGGGACAGCCCTACGAGCAGTACTTC. Its translation is CASSGGRGQPYEQYF.

This chain uses TRBV5-4 with TRBJ1-3; D remains unclear. The CDR3 runs 12 residues. V was shortened by 2 bases and J by 4 bases, with 4 bases between the two germline ends. The germline V gene encodes CDR1 SGHNT and CDR2 YYREEE (reference sequence). The CDR3 nucleotides read TGTGCCAGCAGCTTACGGGGAAACACCATATATTTT. The encoded protein is CASSLRGNTIYF.

The chain couples TRBV30 to TRBJ2-4; D is possibly TRBD2 (6 bases). Germline values: CDR1 GTSNPN, CDR2 SVGIG (reference sequence). V lost 2 bases to trimming and J lost 3 bases, with 20 bases between them. The CDR3 loop spans 17 amino acids. In nucleotides, the CDR3 is TGTGCCTGGAGTACCGCTCTAGCGACGATTGACAAAAACATTCAGTACTTC. This sequence encodes CAWSTALATIDKNIQYF. The variable domain in full, with the rest retrieved from reference TRBV30 and TRBJ2-4, is SQTIHQWPATLVQPVGSPLSLECTVEGTSNPNLYWYRQAAGRGLQLLFYSVGIGQISSEVPQNLSASRPQDRQFILSSKKLLLSDSGFYLCAWSTALATIDKNIQYFGAGTRLSVL.

This clone was seen only once. This CDR3 reads CASSLTHPPYEQYF. The CDR3 bases are TGTGCCAGCAGCTTGACTCACCCCCCCTACGAGCAGTACTTC. This rearrangement joins TRBV5-6 to TRBJ2-7, with D hard to call. The V gene lost 1 base and the J gene lost 2 bases, with 10 bases spanning the gap. Germline CDR1 reads SGHDT; CDR2 reads YYEEEE. CDR3 size: 14 residues. The entire variable domain, with the rest obtained from reference TRBV5-6 and TRBJ2-7, is as follows: DAGVTQSPTHLIKTRGQQVTLRCSPKSGHDTVSWYQQALGQGPQFIFQYYEEEERQRGNFPDRFSGHQFPNYSSELNVNALLLGDSALYLCASSLTHPPYEQYFGPGTRLTVT.

This clone was recorded only once. The chain recombines TRBV28 with TRBJ1-5; 11 bases are shared with TRBD1. The length of the CDR3 is 22 residues. Trimming at V came to 3 bases and at J to 0 bases, leaving 19 bases not matched to a gene. The germline gives CDR1 MDHEN, CDR2 SYDVKM. This CDR3 is CASSFLYPASGTGGNSNQPQHF. For the CDR3, the DNA is TGTGCCAGCAGTTTTCTATATCCGGCCTCCGGGACAGGGGGGAATAGCAATCAGCCCCAGCATTTT.

J is TRBJ2-2 and V is TRBV7-8, with TRBD1 identical over 10 bases. The length of the CDR3 is 17 residues. The germline gives CDR1 SGHVS, CDR2 FQNEAQ. V lost 5 bases, J lost 6 bases, and 12 bases stayed unmatched. The CDR3 sequence is CASSPYRDRGPSGELFF. As DNA, the CDR3 is TGTGCCAGCAGCCCCTACCGAGACAGGGGGCCATCCGGGGAGCTGTTTTTT.

This chain links TRBV5-1 with TRBJ1-1, with TRBD1 as a possible D gene (5 bases). This CDR3 spans 17 amino acids. V gave up 1 base and J gave up 7 bases, with 23 bases separating them. The V gene's germline CDR1 is SGHRS and CDR2 YFSETQ. For the CDR3, the DNA is TGCGCCAGCAGCTTGAACGATGGGGGGAACGTCCCCCGTGAAGCTTTCTTT. This codes for CASSLNDGGNVPREAFF.

The chain joins TRBV4-2 to TRBJ1-5, with 10 bases matching TRBD1. The CDR3 consists of 14 residues. The V gene's germline CDR1 is LGHNA and CDR2 YNFKEQ. V shed 4 bases and J 7 bases; nucleotides not matched to a gene: 4. For the CDR3, the DNA is TGTGCCAGCAGCCCGGGACAGGGGAAACAGCCCCAGCATTTT. Translating it yields CASSPGQGKQPQHF.

This clone was seen just once. V and J are TRBV2 and TRBJ1-4; 7 bases align to TRBD1. The CDR3 is 14 residues long. CDR1 is SNHLY and CDR2 is FYNNEI in the germline V gene. V was clipped by 7 bases and J by 10 bases; unmatched bases: 12. The CDR3 nucleotides read TGTGCCAGCACCTCCGACAGGGTCGCGGGAAAACTGTTTTTT. Translating it yields CASTSDRVAGKLFF.

The sample holds a few counts of this clone. The rearrangement uses TRBV10-3 and TRBJ1-3; maybe TRBD1 (5 bases). Germline lookup yields CDR1 ENHRY and CDR2 SYGVKD. V shed 9 bases and J shed 0 bases, with 9 bases lying between them. The CDR3 has 13 amino acids. The CDR3 nucleotides read TGTGCCATACGACAGCCCTCTGGAAACACCATATATTTT. This translates into CAIRQPSGNTIYF.

The chain links TRBV28 to TRBJ1-5, with D maybe TRBD1 (5 bases). CDR1 and CDR2 from the germline V gene are MDHEN and SYDVKM. The V end lost 2 bases, the J end lost 10 bases, and 18 bases lay between the germline ends. The CDR3 has 15 amino acids. CDR3 DNA sequence: TGTGCCAGCAGTTTAGGGGCAGGGAAATCATCCCCCCAGCATTTT. Protein sequence: CASSLGAGKSSPQHF.